This T cell receptor (beta chain) was sequenced for a study of shared clonotypes between healthy human individuals. General study results and limits: Memory subsets generally showed smaller estimated richness than naive subsets did.

Here immunoSEQ multiplex PCR was the method, and the copy in TCRdb shows in-frame clones only, minus some. The data show more than 2 million clones, over 85% seen once. Positively selected for CCR7, the CD45RO-negative cells used as naive CD8 cells excluded terminally differentiated effector memory CD45RA+ cells. On this clone itself: Its antigen remains unknown.

This TCR derives from a young man in good health. Material: naive CD8+ T cells sorted from blood.

CDR3 in amino acids: CASRLDGGKPYNEQFF. The CDR3, as DNA: TGTGCAAGTCGCTTAGATGGGGGGAAACCCTACAATGAGCAGTTCTTC. The V gene is TRBV12-2, the J gene TRBJ2-1; TRBD2 is the table's D call, not checked against the DNA. TRBV12-2 is a pseudogene segment. The CDR3 spans 16 residues.